This note documents a single T cell receptor beta chain sequence. As yet, its antigen is unknown. TCRdb keeps only in-frame clones here, not all; method: immunoSEQ multiplex PCR. The data show 70,000 to 85,000 clones, roughly 80% seen once. The entry originates in a study of PD-L1 blockade in urothelial cancer. General observations from the study: In blood sampled pretreatment, TCR clonality below the median predicted better survival.

The TCR sequence derives from a man aged 70 or older with urothelial cancer. The material was PBMCs, obtained around atezolizumab (anti-PD-L1) treatment.

CDR3 nucleotides: TGCGCCAGCAGCTTCCTGTCTGAACTCAACTATGGCTACACCTTC. This gives the protein CASSFLSELNYGYTF. The chain couples TRBV5-1 to TRBJ1-2, with D uncertain. CDR3 length equals 15 residues. Germline CDR1 and CDR2: SGHRS and YFSETQ. Trimming took 2 bases from V and 2 from J, leaving 13 bases between them.